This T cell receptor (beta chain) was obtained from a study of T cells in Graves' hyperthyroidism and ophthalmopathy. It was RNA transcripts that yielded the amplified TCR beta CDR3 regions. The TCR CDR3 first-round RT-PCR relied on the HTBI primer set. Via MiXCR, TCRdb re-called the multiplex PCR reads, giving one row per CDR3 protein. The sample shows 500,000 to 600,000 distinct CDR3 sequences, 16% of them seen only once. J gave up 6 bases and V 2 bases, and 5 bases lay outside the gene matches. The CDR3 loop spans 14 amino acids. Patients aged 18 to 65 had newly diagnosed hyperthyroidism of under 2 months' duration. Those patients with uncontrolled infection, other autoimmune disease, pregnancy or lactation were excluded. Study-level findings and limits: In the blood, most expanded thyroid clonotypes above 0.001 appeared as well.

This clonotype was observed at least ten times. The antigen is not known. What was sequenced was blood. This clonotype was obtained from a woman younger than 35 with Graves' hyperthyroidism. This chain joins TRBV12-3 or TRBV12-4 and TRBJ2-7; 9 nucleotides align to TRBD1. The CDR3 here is CASSLTGQGFEQYF. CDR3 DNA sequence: TGTGCCAGCAGTTTAACGGGACAGGGCTTCGAGCAGTACTTC.